The source of this TCR beta chain is a study of cytomegalovirus exposure and HLA in healthy donors. A word on this clone: Its matching antigen is unknown.

Researchers ran the PCR with 60 Vbeta and 13 Jbeta primers. Sequencing was performed with immunoSEQ multiplex PCR; in TCRdb, only in-frame clones are kept and a portion is missing. The sample lists over 85,000 clones, roughly 70% occurring once. The junction had 7 bases not matched to a gene; V was cut back by 1 base and J by 0 bases. The germline V gene has CDR1 LNHNV and CDR2 YYDKDF (reference sequence). CDR3 length equals 17 residues. The study's findings and limits: Rare sequences made up most TCRs, while some public TCRs were found in many donors. Of the V segments, some could not be distinguished, including TRBV6-2 and TRBV6-3, and were excluded.

This rearrangement joins TRBV15 to TRBJ2-3; TRBD1 aligns across 7 bases. The receptor was derived from a man aged 30-40 years in good health and CMV-seronegative. Sample: PBMCs. The CDR3 is CATSRVPGQSSTDTQYF. In DNA, the CDR3 is TGTGCCACCAGCAGAGTTCCGGGACAGAGTAGCACAGATACGCAGTATTTT.